This TCR beta chain was obtained from a study of cytomegalovirus exposure and HLA in healthy donors. Findings and caveats of the study: Certain sequence variants were highly shared and formed a cluster, and this cluster was likely a sequencing artifact. CMV serostatus stood as the only immune exposure information on hand.

Use of 60 Vbeta and 13 Jbeta primers characterized the PCR. TCRdb's copy holds only in-frame clones and misses some; the assay was immunoSEQ multiplex PCR. This repertoire shows roughly 120,000 clones, approximately 80% found once; its top ten account for around 0.9%. In the case of this clone: Its antigen is not known.

Healthy bone marrow donors made up the cohort. Trimming took 3 bases from V and 6 from J, leaving 4 bases between them. This CDR3 contains 11 residues. The germline CDR1 and CDR2 sequences are SGHTA and FQGNSA. This TCR came from a woman aged 25-40 years in good health and CMV-seronegative. The chain employs TRBV7-2 and TRBJ2-3; D is uncertain. Sequenced material: PBMCs. The CDR3 protein is CASSFSDTQYF. The DNA of the CDR3 is TGTGCCAGCAGCTTTTCGGATACGCAGTATTTT.